These 30 T cell receptor beta chains were all obtained from the same sample, sequenced in a study of blood T cell repertoires in COVID-19. Sequenced by immunoSEQ multiplex PCR; TCRdb stores in-frame clones only, minus some. The table includes some 170,000 clones, roughly 89% detected once. The specimen sequenced was peripheral blood. The source is a woman aged 45-65 years with acute or convalescent COVID-19.

The chain couples TRBV6-5 to TRBJ2-7, with 10 bases fitting TRBD1. Trimming removed 7 bases from V and 0 bases from J; junction bases left unmatched: 3. Per germline, CDR1 MNHEY and CDR2 SVGAGI. The CDR3 covers 14 residues. DNA of the CDR3: TGTGCCAGCACCGGGACAGGGGTCTCCTACGAGCAGTACTTC. Its protein is CASTGTGVSYEQYF.

The chain has TRBV19 and TRBJ1-2; 7 bases line up with TRBD1. This CDR3 comprises 12 residues. CDR1 and CDR2 (germline): LNHDA, SQIVND (reference sequence). Trimming took 7 bases from V and 6 from J; bases not matched to a gene: 5. The DNA of the CDR3 is TGTGCCAGTAATCCCGGGACAGATGGCTACACCTTC. Protein product: CASNPGTDGYTF.

V and J are TRBV5-1 and TRBJ2-4; D is uncertain. CDR1 SGHRS and CDR2 YFSETQ come from the germline V gene. The CDR3 extends over 14 amino acids. Between the trimmed V and J ends, which lost 3 bases and 1 base, there was a span of 8 bases. Here the CDR3 reads CASSSPMAKNIQYF. The CDR3 DNA is TGCGCCAGCAGCTCCCCAATGGCCAAAAACATTCAGTACTTC.

V and J are TRBV7-3 and TRBJ2-7, with D perhaps matching TRBD2 (5 bases). Germline lookup yields CDR1 SGHTA and CDR2 FQGTGA. Trimming left V 1 base short and J 6 bases short, with 13 bases between. This CDR3 region has 14 residues. CDR3: CASSLRGPEGEQYF. CDR3 nucleotide sequence: TGTGCCAGCAGCTTAAGAGGCCCTGAGGGCGAGCAGTACTTC.

The genes are TRBV10-3 and TRBJ1-2; TRBD1 agrees at 9 bases. The CDR3 runs to 16 residues. Germline V gene data show CDR1 as ENHRY and CDR2 as SYGVKD. Losses at the gene ends were 2 bases for V and 5 bases for J; bases not matched to a gene: 9. CDR3 sequence (DNA): TGTGCCATCAGTGAGCAAGGACAGGGGTCGGGGTATGGCTACACCTTC. Translating it yields CAISEQGQGSGYGYTF.

The sample holds one count of this clone. The chain uses TRBV18 and TRBJ2-7; 7 bases match TRBD1. The CDR3 extends over 16 amino acids. With V trimmed by 3 bases and J by 5 bases, 13 bases remained unmatched. Looked up from germline, CDR1 is KGHSH and CDR2 is LQKENI. As DNA, the CDR3 is TGTGCCAGCTCACCTCCGGACAGGCAAGGGAGTCACGAGCAGTACTTC. Its protein product is CASSPPDRQGSHEQYF.

This clone was observed a single time. The V and J genes are TRBV21-1 and TRBJ1-2. TRBV21-1 is annotated as a pseudogene. This CDR3 region has 21 residues. The DNA of the CDR3 is TGTGCCAGCAGCAAAAGTGGGAGGGTTGCCATAACCGGGACGGCCAACTATGGCTACACCTTC. It is translated as CASSKSGRVAITGTANYGYTF.

In this sample, this clone turned up a few times. This chain joins TRBV4-3 and TRBJ2-2; TRBD2 is a possible D gene (6 bases). The germline V and J ends were trimmed by 4 bases and 7 bases, with 25 bases remaining between them. Germline values: CDR1 LGHNA, CDR2 YSLEER. This CDR3 region has 18 residues. CDR3 sequence (DNA): TGCGCCAGCAGCCGCTACTTTGGGCTAGCGAATGTCAACGGGGAGCTGTTTTTT. It is translated as CASSRYFGLANVNGELFF.

This clone was counted a few times. The rearrangement links TRBV20-1 to TRBJ1-2; TRBD1 might be the D (6 bases). V was trimmed by 3 bases and J by 6 bases, leaving 8 bases between them. Germline loops: CDR1 DFQATT, CDR2 SNEGSKA (reference sequence). This CDR3 is built from 11 residues. In DNA form, the CDR3 reads TGCAGTGCTAGTAGGGGGAATGGCTACACCTTC. It translates to CSASRGNGYTF.

The chain carries TRBV5-1 and TRBJ1-3; 7 nucleotides match TRBD1. The CDR3 consists of 15 residues. Losses at the gene ends were 0 bases for V and 2 bases for J; bases not matched to a gene: 2. The germline V gene encodes CDR1 SGHRS and CDR2 YFSETQ. CDR3 bases: TGCGCCAGCAGCTTGGGCGACAGGGCTGGAAACACCATATATTTT. It translates to CASSLGDRAGNTIYF.

This chain uses TRBV21-1 with TRBJ2-3; the table's D call TRBD2 went unverified against the DNA. TRBV21-1 has pseudogene status. The CDR3 covers 18 residues. CDR3 loop: CASSKWLAGGHRTDTQYF. Here the CDR3 DNA reads TGTGCCAGCAGCAAATGGCTAGCGGGGGGTCACCGCACAGATACGCAGTATTTT.

The chain combines TRBV9 with TRBJ2-3; TRBD2 is a possible D gene (7 bases). From germline, CDR1 is SGDLS and CDR2 YYNGEE. V was cut by 6 bases and J by 2 bases, with 16 bases left in between. The CDR3 has 15 residues. The CDR3 DNA sequence: TGTGCCAGCACCTATAGGGGGGGCAACACAGATACGCAGTATTTT. Translating it yields CASTYRGGNTDTQYF.

V is TRBV10-3 and J is TRBJ1-2; TRBD1 aligns across 7 bases. After removal of 7 bases from V and 2 bases from J, the junction contained 13 bases not matched to a gene. Germline loops: CDR1 ENHRY, CDR2 SYGVKD. CDR3 length equals 16 residues. In DNA form, the CDR3 reads TGTGCCATCACCCGGGACAGACAGGGTGGAAACTATGGCTACACCTTC. Its translation: CAITRDRQGGNYGYTF.

The chain links TRBV5-1 to TRBJ2-7; a weak D match, TRBD2 (6 bases). Germline V gives CDR1 SGHRS, CDR2 YFSETQ. The CDR3 has 14 residues. V was shortened by 9 bases and J by 0 bases, with 16 bases between the two germline ends. The CDR3 region has the DNA TGCGCCAACATGCGGACGGACTACTCCTACGAGCAGTACTTC. Its protein is CANMRTDYSYEQYF. The full variable domain, its missing parts supplied by reference TRBV5-1 and TRBJ2-7, is KAGVTQTPRYLIKTRGQQVTLSCSPISGHRSVSWYQQTPGQGLQFLFEYFSETQRNKGNFPGRFSGRQFSNSRSEMNVSTLELGDSALYLCANMRTDYSYEQYFGPGTRLTVT.

The chain is built from TRBV19 and TRBJ2-7; D might be TRBD2 (5 bases). The CDR3 runs to 15 residues. Germline loops: CDR1 LNHDA, CDR2 SQIVND (reference sequence). Trimming removed 2 bases at V and 5 bases at J, with 16 bases between. The CDR3 nucleotides read TGTGCCAGTAGTATAACCCCGAGGACTGAGAACGAGCAGTACTTC. It is translated as CASSITPRTENEQYF.

The chain joins TRBV27 to TRBJ1-2, with D maybe TRBD1 (5 bases). V lost 8 bases and J lost 7, with 17 bases in between. Germline values: CDR1 MNHEY, CDR2 SMNVEV (reference sequence). The CDR3 is 13 residues long. CDR3 nucleotides: TGTGCCAGCGGGGCCCTTGCAGGGCCTGGCTACACCTTC. This codes for CASGALAGPGYTF.

This clone was detected a few times. J is TRBJ2-2 and V is TRBV19; TRBD1 might be the D (5 bases). The CDR3 runs to 15 residues. V gave up 6 bases and J gave up 5 bases, with 16 bases separating them. The germline V gene encodes CDR1 LNHDA and CDR2 SQIVND (reference sequence). Here the CDR3 DNA reads TGTGCCAGTAGCATTGGAGTAGGGGTGACCGGGGAGCTGTTTTTT. Encoded protein: CASSIGVGVTGELFF. Using reference TRBV19 and TRBJ2-2 for the parts outside the CDR3, the full variable domain is DGGITQSPKYLFRKEGQNVTLSCEQNLNHDAMYWYRQDPGQGLRLIYYSQIVNDFQKGDIAEGYSVSREKKESFPLTVTSAQKNPTAFYLCASSIGVGVTGELFFGEGSRLTVL.

The J gene is TRBJ2-1, the V gene TRBV7-8; D not resolved. Germline lookup yields CDR1 SGHVS and CDR2 FQNEAQ. The CDR3 runs to 15 residues. With 2 bases removed from V and 2 bases from J, the gap between germline ends came to 10 bases. CDR3 bases: TGTGCCAGCAGCTTACTTGAACTACCCTACAATGAGCAGTTCTTC. Translating it yields CASSLLELPYNEQFF.

V usage is TRBV5-4 and J usage is TRBJ2-7; D gene uncertain. Per germline, CDR1 SGHNT and CDR2 YYREEE (reference sequence). The V and J ends lost 0 bases and 3 bases respectively, with 10 bases between them. The CDR3 contains 14 residues. Here the CDR3 DNA reads TGTGCCAGCAGCTTGGCTCTCTCGGGCTACGAGCAGTACTTC. It yields the protein CASSLALSGYEQYF.

In regard to this clone: Compared with germline, one end of the junction differs, possibly owing to a read error. The same CDR3 can be traced to other DNA sequences in this sample. The rearrangement links TRBV5-1 to TRBJ2-7; a possible D gene is TRBD1 (6 bases). The CDR3 is 14 residues long. Per germline, CDR1 SGHRS and CDR2 YFSETQ. CDR3 coding DNA: TGCGCCAGCAGTTTGGGAACAGGGCCCTACGAGCAGTACTTC. It encodes CASSLGTGPYEQYF.

This chain joins TRBV27 and TRBJ1-6; D gene ambiguous. Germline CDR1 is MNHEY and CDR2 is SMNVEV (reference sequence). This CDR3 is built from 13 residues. With 2 bases removed from V and 7 bases from J, the gap between germline ends came to 6 bases. DNA for the CDR3: TGTGCCAGCAGTTTACGGTCCAATTCACCCCTCCACTTT. This translates into CASSLRSNSPLHF.

V is TRBV24-1 and J is TRBJ1-1, with 7 bases lining up with TRBD1. The CDR3 totals 13 residues. The germline gives CDR1 KGHDR, CDR2 SFDVKD. The V segment lost 7 bases and the J segment 4 bases; nucleotides outside the gene matches: 5. CDR3 region: CATSNSGGTEAFF. Written as DNA, the CDR3 is TGTGCCACCAGCAACTCAGGGGGCACTGAAGCTTTCTTT.

The chain employs TRBV3-1 (or the pseudogene TRBV3-2) and TRBJ2-7; TRBD1 matches at 11 bases. The CDR3 covers 16 residues. Losses at the gene ends were 0 bases for V and 4 bases for J; bases not matched to a gene: 5. From germline, CDR1 is LGHDT and CDR2 YNNKEL (reference sequence). The CDR3 here is CASSQDPGTGGYEQYF. Written as DNA, the CDR3 is TGTGCCAGCAGCCAAGACCCCGGGACAGGGGGATACGAGCAGTACTTC.

The chain couples TRBV4-1 to TRBJ1-6, with D possibly TRBD1 on 5 matching bases. V lost 0 bases to trimming and J lost 7 bases, with 13 bases between them. Germline-derived CDR1 and CDR2 are MGHRA and YSYEKL. CDR3 length: 16 amino acids. CDR3: CASSQDPGYLNSPLHF. CDR3 DNA sequence: TGCGCCAGCAGCCAAGATCCAGGGTATCTGAATTCACCCCTCCACTTT.

This rearrangement joins TRBV2 to TRBJ2-5; 8 nucleotides match TRBD2. From germline, CDR1 is SNHLY and CDR2 FYNNEI. Losses at the gene ends were 4 bases for V and 5 bases for J; bases not matched to a gene: 3. The CDR3 runs 13 residues. CDR3 sequence reads: CASSGSGSETQYF. In nucleotides, the CDR3 is TGTGCCAGCAGTGGAAGCGGGAGCGAGACCCAGTACTTC.

This chain links TRBV6-2 or TRBV6-3 with TRBJ2-7; TRBD1 matches 8 bases. CDR3 length equals 15 residues. J lost 0 bases, V lost 5 bases, and 6 bases had no gene match. The germline V gene encodes CDR1 MNHEY and CDR2 SVGEGT. DNA for the CDR3: TGTGCCAGCAGTAAGGACAGGGTGAGCTCCTACGAGCAGTACTTC. Residues: CASSKDRVSSYEQYF.

V is TRBV11-3 and J is TRBJ1-1; a weak D match, TRBD1 (5 bases). CDR1 SGHNT and CDR2 YENEEA come from the germline V gene. Trimming took 4 bases from V and 2 from J, leaving 14 bases between them. The CDR3 is 15 residues long. The CDR3 DNA reads as TGTGCCAGCAGCTACCCCAGGGCGTCAAACACTGAAGCTTTCTTT. It yields the protein CASSYPRASNTEAFF.

V gene TRBV6-1 combines with J gene TRBJ2-1; D remains unclear. V was cut by 5 bases and J by 6 bases, with 11 bases left in between. CDR1 and CDR2 (germline): MNHNS, SASEGT. This CDR3 is built from 13 residues. CDR3 protein: CASSWSYPNEQFF. CDR3 bases: TGTGCCAGCAGTTGGAGCTACCCCAATGAGCAGTTCTTC.

This chain connects TRBV6-5 to TRBJ1-1; no clear D. The V and J ends lost 8 bases and 4 bases respectively, with 11 bases between them. This CDR3 is 12 amino acids long. Germline CDR1 reads MNHEY; CDR2 reads SVGAGI. This chain's CDR3 is CASLQDLTEAFF. The CDR3 region has the DNA TGTGCCAGCCTTCAGGATCTCACTGAAGCTTTCTTT.

The chain couples TRBV2 to TRBJ2-7; D possibly corresponds to TRBD2 (6 bases). This CDR3 comprises 14 residues. CDR1 is SNHLY, CDR2 FYNNEI, per germline. V was shortened by 7 bases and J by 1 base, with 14 bases between the two germline ends. The CDR3 reads CASKASAPSYEQYF. The CDR3 nucleotides are TGTGCCAGCAAGGCTAGCGCTCCATCCTACGAGCAGTACTTC.